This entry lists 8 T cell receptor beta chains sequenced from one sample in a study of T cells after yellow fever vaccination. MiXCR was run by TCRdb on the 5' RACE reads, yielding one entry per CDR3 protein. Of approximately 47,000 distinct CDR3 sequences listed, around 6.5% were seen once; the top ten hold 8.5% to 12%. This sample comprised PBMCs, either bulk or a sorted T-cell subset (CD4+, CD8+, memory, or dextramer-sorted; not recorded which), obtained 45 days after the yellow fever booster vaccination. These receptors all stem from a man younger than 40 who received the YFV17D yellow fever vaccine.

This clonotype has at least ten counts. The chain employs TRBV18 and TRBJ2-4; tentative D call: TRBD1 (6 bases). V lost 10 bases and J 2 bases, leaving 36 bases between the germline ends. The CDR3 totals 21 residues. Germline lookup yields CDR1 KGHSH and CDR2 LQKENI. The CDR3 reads CATRTGVDRPLAWDSKNIQYF. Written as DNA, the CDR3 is TGTGCCACCCGCACCGGGGTCGACAGGCCGCTGGCCTGGGATTCCAAAAACATTCAGTACTTC.

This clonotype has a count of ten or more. The CDR3 reads CASSLRTDSGANVLTF. CDR3 DNA: TGTGCCAGCAGCTTGAGGACAGACTCTGGGGCCAACGTCCTGACTTTC. This chain joins TRBV5-6 and TRBJ2-6; possibly TRBD1 for D (6 bases). Trimming stripped 1 base from V and 0 bases from J, with 8 bases between. The CDR3 loop spans 16 amino acids. The germline CDR1 and CDR2 sequences are SGHDT and YYEEEE.

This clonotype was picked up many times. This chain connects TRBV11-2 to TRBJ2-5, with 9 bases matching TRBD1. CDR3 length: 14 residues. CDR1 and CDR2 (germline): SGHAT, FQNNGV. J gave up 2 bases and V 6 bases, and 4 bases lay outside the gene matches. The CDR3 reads CASSQTGGQETQYF. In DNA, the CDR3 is TGTGCCAGCAGTCAGACAGGGGGACAAGAGACCCAGTACTTC. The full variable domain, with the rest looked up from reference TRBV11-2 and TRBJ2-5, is EAGVAQSPRYKIIEKRQSVAFWCNPISGHATLYWYQQILGQGPKLLIQFQNNGVVDDSQLPKDRFSAERLKGVDSTLKIQPAKLEDSAVYLCASSQTGGQETQYFGPGTRLLVL.

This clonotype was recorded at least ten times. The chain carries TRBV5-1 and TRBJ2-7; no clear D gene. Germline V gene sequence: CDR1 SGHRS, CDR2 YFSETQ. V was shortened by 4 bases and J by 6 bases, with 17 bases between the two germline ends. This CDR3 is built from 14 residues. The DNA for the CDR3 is TGCGCCAGCAGCGGATCCGCTACACGATCCGAGCAGTACTTC. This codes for CASSGSATRSEQYF. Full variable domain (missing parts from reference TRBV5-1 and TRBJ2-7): KAGVTQTPRYLIKTRGQQVTLSCSPISGHRSVSWYQQTPGQGLQFLFEYFSETQRNKGNFPGRFSGRQFSNSRSEMNVSTLELGDSALYLCASSGSATRSEQYFGPGTRLTVT.

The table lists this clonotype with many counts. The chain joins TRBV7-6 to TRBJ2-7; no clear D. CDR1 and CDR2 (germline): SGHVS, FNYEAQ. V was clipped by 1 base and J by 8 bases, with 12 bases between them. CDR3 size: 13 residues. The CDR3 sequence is CASSLEPEKKQYF. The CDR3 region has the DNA TGTGCCAGCAGCTTAGAGCCGGAAAAGAAGCAGTACTTC.

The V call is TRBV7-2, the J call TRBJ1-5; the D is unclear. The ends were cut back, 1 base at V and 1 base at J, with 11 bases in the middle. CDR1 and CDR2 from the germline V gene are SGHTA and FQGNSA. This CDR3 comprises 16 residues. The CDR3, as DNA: TGTGCCAGCAGCTTAGTTGAGGGAGGAAGCAATCAGCCCCAGCATTTT. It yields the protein CASSLVEGGSNQPQHF.

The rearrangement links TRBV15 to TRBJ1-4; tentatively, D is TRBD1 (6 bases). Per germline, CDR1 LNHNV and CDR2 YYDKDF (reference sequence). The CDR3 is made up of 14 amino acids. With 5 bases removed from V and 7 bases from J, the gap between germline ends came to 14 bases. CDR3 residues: CATSFTRGGEKLFF. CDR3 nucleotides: TGTGCCACCAGCTTCACCAGGGGCGGTGAAAAACTGTTTTTT.

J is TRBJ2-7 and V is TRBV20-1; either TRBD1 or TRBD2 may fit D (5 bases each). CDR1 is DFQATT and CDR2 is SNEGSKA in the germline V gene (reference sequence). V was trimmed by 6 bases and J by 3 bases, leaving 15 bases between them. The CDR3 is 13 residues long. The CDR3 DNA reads TGCAGTGCCAAAGGGACCGGTTACTACGAGCAGTACTTC. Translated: CSAKGTGYYEQYF.